This T cell receptor (beta chain) came from a study of T-cell memory formation after mild COVID-19. Via MiXCR, TCRdb re-called the 5' RACE reads, giving one row per CDR3 protein. The table records over 350,000 distinct CDR3 sequences, roughly 15% of them present only once. The CDR3 is made up of 18 amino acids. The specimen sequenced was PBMCs or a T cell subset sorted from them (not recorded which). V and J are TRBV21-1 and TRBJ1-5; TRBD1 is the table's D call, not checked against the DNA. TRBV21-1 is listed as a pseudogene. The clonotype comes from a young man who had mild COVID-19 (a few samples of this study predate the infection). Cell type and time point are not known. The DNA for the CDR3 is TGTGCCAGCAGCAAGACCGGGACAGGGATCGGTGTTGGTCAGCCCCAGCATTTT. Translating gives CASSKTGTGIGVGQPQHF.